Given below is one TCR beta chain in context. MiXCR, run by TCRdb on the 5' RACE reads, gives a single entry per CDR3 protein. The sample lists about 400,000 distinct CDR3 sequences; around 10% were seen once. Trimming took off 4 bases at V and 4 bases at J, with 29 bases between the two ends. Germline V gene data show CDR1 as SGHAT and CDR2 as FQNNGV. The CDR3 has 19 residues. The data are from a study of T cells after yellow fever vaccination. The source material was PBMCs, sampled on the day of the first yellow fever vaccination. This chain uses TRBV11-2 with TRBJ2-7; tentative D call: TRBD2 (6 bases). This TCR was sampled from a young man who received the YFV17D yellow fever vaccine. CDR3 DNA sequence: TGTGCCAGCAGCTCAGGAGGGGCAGGGCTAGAGTTCTGGAAATACGAGCAGTACTTC. Translated: CASSSGGAGLEFWKYEQYF.